The 25 T cell receptor beta chains listed next were all sequenced from one sample in a study of shared clonotypes between healthy human individuals. Profiled with immunoSEQ multiplex PCR; TCRdb holds only in-frame clones, not every one. The table has about 730,000 clones, roughly two thirds seen once. Material for sequencing was memory CD4+ T cells sorted from blood. Subset defined: CD45RA-negative fraction. The source of these receptors is a woman aged 25 to 39 in good health.

The chain combines TRBV2 with TRBJ1-1, with 7 bases identical to TRBD1. Looked up from germline, CDR1 is SNHLY and CDR2 is FYNNEI. The CDR3 extends over 15 amino acids. The ends lost 1 base at V and 7 bases at J; junction bases unmatched: 9. This chain's CDR3 is CASSEEVLGDSEAFF. DNA for the CDR3: TGTGCCAGCAGTGAAGAAGTTTTGGGGGACAGTGAAGCTTTCTTT.

The rearrangement links TRBV2 to TRBJ1-5, with a weak D call TRBD1 (5 bases). Germline V gives CDR1 SNHLY, CDR2 FYNNEI. CDR3 length equals 14 residues. The V end lost 5 bases, the J end lost 0 bases, and 8 bases lay between the germline ends. In nucleotides, the CDR3 is TGTGCCAGCAGTTTGACAGCTAGCAATCAGCCCCAGCATTTT. It specifies CASSLTASNQPQHF.

The V gene is TRBV27, the J gene TRBJ2-4, with TRBD2 matching 10 bases. The trim removed 3 bases at V and 6 bases at J, leaving 8 bases unmatched. The CDR3 contains 16 residues. Germline V gives CDR1 MNHEY, CDR2 SMNVEV (reference sequence). The CDR3 here is CASSLYSGRPGNIQYF. The DNA of the CDR3 is TGTGCCAGCAGTTTGTATAGCGGGAGGCCCGGAAACATTCAGTACTTC.

The chain uses TRBV4-2 and TRBJ1-1; D is undetermined. The CDR3 has 13 amino acids. With 7 bases removed from V and 8 bases from J, the gap between germline ends came to 17 bases. The V gene's germline CDR1 is LGHNA and CDR2 YNFKEQ. CDR3 DNA sequence: TGTGCCAGCACTACTTTGACGAGAACCGAAGCTTTCTTT. It specifies CASTTLTRTEAFF.

The V and J genes are TRBV6-1 and TRBJ2-3; D possibly corresponds to TRBD2 (5 bases). V was pared by 6 bases and J by 2 bases, with 15 bases between. There are 15 residues in the CDR3. Looked up from germline, CDR1 is MNHNS and CDR2 is SASEGT. The CDR3 coding sequence is TGTGCCAGCAGCGACCTCGGGGAACCCACAGATACGCAGTATTTT. Translating gives CASSDLGEPTDTQYF.

The chain is built from TRBV30 and TRBJ2-3, with 13 nucleotides matching TRBD2. Germline V gene sequence: CDR1 GTSNPN, CDR2 SVGIG (reference sequence). After removal of 1 base from V and 6 bases from J, the junction contained 10 bases not matched to a gene. The CDR3 runs 17 residues. CDR3 in DNA: TGTGCCTGGAGTGCCTTCGTACTAGCGGGAGGGTGGGATACGCAGTATTTT. Its translation: CAWSAFVLAGGWDTQYF. The variable domain in full, completed from reference TRBV30 and TRBJ2-3, reads SQTIHQWPATLVQPVGSPLSLECTVEGTSNPNLYWYRQAAGRGLQLLFYSVGIGQISSEVPQNLSASRPQDRQFILSSKKLLLSDSGFYLCAWSAFVLAGGWDTQYFGPGTRLTVL.

This clone has just one count. The rearrangement joins TRBV19 to TRBJ1-2; perhaps TRBD1 as D (5 bases). Germline V gene sequence: CDR1 LNHDA, CDR2 SQIVND (reference sequence). The germline V and J ends were trimmed by 6 bases and 6 bases, with 23 bases remaining between them. The CDR3 extends over 16 amino acids. The CDR3: CASRKAQGFSGDGYTF. In DNA form, the CDR3 reads TGTGCCAGTAGGAAGGCGCAGGGCTTCAGCGGGGATGGCTACACCTTC.

This clone has just one count. The chain carries TRBV6-5 and TRBJ1-4; D is unclear. Germline V CDR1 and CDR2: MNHEY, SVGAGI. CDR3 length: 11 residues. V was shortened by 6 bases and J by 5 bases, with 4 bases between the two germline ends. The CDR3 DNA sequence: TGTGCCAGCAGATTGAATGAAAAACTGTTTTTT. Its protein is CASRLNEKLFF.

The chain couples TRBV6-1 to TRBJ1-1; 9 bases agree with TRBD1. The CDR3 has 15 residues. With 5 bases clipped from V and 1 base from J, the junction kept 5 bases outside the gene matches. Germline V gene sequence: CDR1 MNHNS, CDR2 SASEGT. CDR3 in DNA: TGTGCCAGCAGTCGTCTGGGACAGGGGAACACTGAAGCTTTCTTT. This codes for CASSRLGQGNTEAFF.

The V and J genes are TRBV2 and TRBJ1-3; 8 nucleotides match TRBD1. Germline-derived CDR1 and CDR2 are SNHLY and FYNNEI. The J segment lost 3 bases and the V segment lost 6 bases, leaving 7 bases of the junction unmatched. The CDR3 length is 15 residues. The CDR3, as DNA: TGTGCCAGCAGGGCGGACAGGGAAATTGGAAACACCATATATTTT. Protein product: CASRADREIGNTIYF.

This rearrangement joins TRBV23-1 to TRBJ1-1, with D unclear. TRBV23-1 is given ORF status, its function remaining uncertain. V was trimmed by 0 bases and J by 1 base, leaving 15 bases between them. The CDR3 extends over 17 amino acids. The CDR3 DNA sequence: TGCGCCAGCAGTCAATCCCCAGGCTCCGTCACGAACACTGAAGCTTTCTTT. It encodes CASSQSPGSVTNTEAFF.

The V call is TRBV5-1, the J call TRBJ2-5; D assignment may be TRBD1 or TRBD2 (6 bases each). The CDR3 is 15 residues long. Trimming left V 3 bases short and J 2 bases short, with 14 bases between. Per germline, CDR1 SGHRS and CDR2 YFSETQ. The CDR3 sequence: CASSSTPGAQETQYF. The CDR3 DNA is TGCGCCAGCAGCTCGACCCCGGGGGCTCAAGAGACCCAGTACTTC.

The chain couples TRBV7-9 to TRBJ2-3; 9 bases are shared with TRBD1. The CDR3 is made up of 12 amino acids. The V and J ends lost 5 bases and 10 bases, in that order; junction bases with no gene match: 4. The germline gives CDR1 SEHNR, CDR2 FQNEAQ (reference sequence). CDR3: CASSLGTGPQYF. In DNA, the CDR3 is TGTGCCAGCAGCCTGGGGACAGGGCCGCAGTATTTT.

This sequence joins TRBV7-9 and TRBJ2-3, with 9 bases matching TRBD1. Germline CDR1 is SEHNR and CDR2 is FQNEAQ (reference sequence). Losses at the gene ends were 5 bases for V and 0 bases for J; bases not matched to a gene: 6. The length of the CDR3 is 16 residues. The CDR3 DNA reads TGTGCCAGCAGCCTCCGCGGACAGGGGAGCACAGATACGCAGTATTTT. Encoded protein: CASSLRGQGSTDTQYF.

CDR3 sequence reads: CASSVSGNRYEQYF. The CDR3 region has the DNA TGTGCCAGCAGCGTAAGCGGTAACCGCTACGAGCAGTACTTC. This chain connects TRBV7-3 to TRBJ2-7, with D possibly TRBD2 on 5 matching bases. Germline V CDR1 and CDR2: SGHTA, FQGTGA. Trimming cost V 5 bases and J 3 bases, with 14 bases left between them. This CDR3 spans 14 amino acids.

This chain joins TRBV5-1 and TRBJ1-1; TRBD1 aligns across 9 bases. V lost 0 bases and J lost 11; bases outside the gene matches: 11. Germline V gene sequence: CDR1 SGHRS, CDR2 YFSETQ. The CDR3 totals 15 residues. The CDR3 loop is CASSLGDRDRSGAFF. CDR3 nucleotides: TGCGCCAGCAGCTTGGGGGACAGGGACCGTAGTGGGGCTTTCTTT.

This clone has just one count. This chain links TRBV6-1 with TRBJ1-5; D is uncertain. This CDR3 has 15 residues. The germline V gene has CDR1 MNHNS and CDR2 SASEGT. V dropped 3 bases and J dropped 5 bases, with 14 bases sitting between them. CDR3 sequence (DNA): TGTGCCAGCAGTGACGTTTGGGAACCCCATCAGCCCCAGCATTTT. Translating it yields CASSDVWEPHQPQHF.

This clone appeared many times. This same CDR3 is encoded by further DNA sequences in the sample. The chain recombines TRBV2 with TRBJ1-5; possibly TRBD1 for D (5 bases). CDR1 and CDR2 from the germline V gene are SNHLY and FYNNEI. V shed 3 bases and J shed 2 bases, with 20 bases lying between them. The CDR3 loop spans 18 amino acids. Here the CDR3 reads CASSDEDVWGAGNQPQHF. The CDR3 DNA reads TGTGCCAGCAGTGATGAGGATGTATGGGGCGCGGGCAATCAGCCCCAGCATTTT.

This rearrangement joins TRBV6-1 to TRBJ2-7; D gene ambiguous. Deletions cut 9 bases from V and 3 bases from J, with 9 bases between. CDR1 and CDR2 from the germline V gene are MNHNS and SASEGT. The CDR3 extends over 11 amino acids. The CDR3 sequence is CASRDFYEQYF. Here the CDR3 DNA reads TGTGCCAGTAGGGATTTCTACGAGCAGTACTTC.

J is TRBJ2-5 and V is TRBV29-1; 7 positions match TRBD1. The germline gives CDR1 SQVTM, CDR2 ANQGSEA. V lost 6 bases and J lost 11; bases outside the gene matches: 15. The CDR3 length is 13 residues. The CDR3 region has the DNA TGCAGCGTCGTCGACAGGGATGCTCAAGAGCAGTACTTC. Translating it yields CSVVDRDAQEQYF.

With regard to this clone: Other DNA sequences in this sample translate to the same CDR3. The rearrangement uses TRBV4-1 and TRBJ1-4; D uncertain. The germline V gene has CDR1 MGHRA and CDR2 YSYEKL. V dropped 1 base and J dropped 4 bases, with 10 bases sitting between them. This CDR3 comprises 15 residues. CDR3 nucleotides: TGCGCCAGCAGCCAAGTGGCAGGAGGTAATGAAAAACTGTTTTTT. It is translated as CASSQVAGGNEKLFF.

This clone occurred a few times. The V gene is TRBV6-5, the J gene TRBJ2-4; 7 bases are shared with TRBD1. The CDR3 consists of 15 residues. V lost 6 bases to trimming and J lost 4 bases; unmatched junction nucleotides: 9. Germline lookup yields CDR1 MNHEY and CDR2 SVGAGI. In DNA form, the CDR3 reads TGTGCCAGCAGCCCACCGGGACAGAGTAAAAACATTCAGTACTTC. Translating it yields CASSPPGQSKNIQYF.

The gene calls are TRBV2 and TRBJ2-7; 10 nucleotides match TRBD2. V trimming: 6 bases; J trimming: 2 bases; junction bases outside the gene matches: 7. This CDR3 region has 15 residues. From germline, CDR1 is SNHLY and CDR2 FYNNEI. The CDR3 loop reads CASRVTSGSTYEQYF. Written as DNA, the CDR3 is TGTGCCAGCAGGGTGACTAGCGGGTCTACCTACGAGCAGTACTTC.

This clone was detected only once. This chain uses TRBV4-2 with TRBJ2-1, with D possibly TRBD2 on 6 matching bases. Germline-derived CDR1 and CDR2 are LGHNA and YNFKEQ. The CDR3 extends over 17 amino acids. V was pared by 1 base and J by 2 bases, with 15 bases between. CDR3 protein: CASSQVTGTETYNEQFF. CDR3 nucleotide sequence: TGTGCCAGCAGCCAAGTAACCGGGACTGAAACCTACAATGAGCAGTTCTTC.

A few counts support this clone. The J gene is TRBJ2-7, the V gene TRBV4-1; maybe TRBD1 (6 bases). V lost 0 bases, J lost 5 bases, and 14 bases lay in between. Germline loops: CDR1 MGHRA, CDR2 YSYEKL. CDR3 size: 15 residues. The chain's CDR3 is CASSQDTHRADEQYF. CDR3 coding DNA: TGCGCCAGCAGCCAAGATACCCACAGGGCCGACGAGCAGTACTTC.